What follows are 30 T cell receptor beta chains derived from one specimen sequenced in a study of cytomegalovirus exposure and HLA in healthy donors. The PCR was carried out with 60 Vbeta primers and 13 Jbeta primers. Measured with immunoSEQ multiplex PCR; TCRdb has only the in-frame clones, and not every one. The sample records about 200,000 clones, about 72% being singletons. Sequencing was done on a sample of PBMCs. Receptors originate from a male donor in good health and CMV-seronegative.

The V and J genes are TRBV5-4 and TRBJ2-1; 7 bases fit TRBD2. This CDR3 region has 15 residues. The V gene end was trimmed by 1 base and the J gene end by 7 bases; junction bases not matched to a gene: 8. Per germline, CDR1 SGHNT and CDR2 YYREEE (reference sequence). The CDR3 DNA sequence: TGTGCCAGCAGCTTGAAGGGCGGGAGTACGAATGAGCAGTTCTTC. Its translation: CASSLKGGSTNEQFF.

The CDR3 reads CASSDEQGTKGYTF. In nucleotides, the CDR3 is TGTGCCAGCAGTGACGAGCAGGGAACGAAGGGCTACACCTTC. The rearrangement joins TRBV6-1 to TRBJ1-2, with D possibly matching TRBD1 (5 bases). With 3 bases removed from V and 8 bases from J, the gap between germline ends came to 16 bases. Germline CDR1 and CDR2: MNHNS and SASEGT. The CDR3 contains 14 residues.

The chain employs TRBV6-5 and TRBJ1-1; perhaps TRBD1 as D (6 bases). The CDR3 sequence is 15 residues long. Germline V gene data show CDR1 as MNHEY and CDR2 as SVGAGI. Trimming took 0 bases from V and 5 from J, leaving 13 bases between them. CDR3 nucleotides: TGTGCCAGCAGTTACTCAATAGGGGGTGGTACTGAAGCTTTCTTT. Residues: CASSYSIGGGTEAFF.

V usage is TRBV28 and J usage is TRBJ2-5; D is perhaps TRBD1 (6 bases). CDR1 is MDHEN and CDR2 is SYDVKM in the germline V gene. V lost 5 bases and J lost 2, with 15 bases in between. The length of the CDR3 is 15 residues. CDR3 region: CASSPIRTAQETQYF. The CDR3 coding sequence is TGTGCCAGCAGTCCGATCCGGACAGCTCAAGAGACCCAGTACTTC.

CDR3 protein: CATSRMTGVGNQPQHF. The CDR3 DNA reads as TGTGCCACCAGCAGAATGACAGGGGTTGGTAATCAGCCCCAGCATTTT. The chain links TRBV15 to TRBJ1-5, with 8 bases lining up with TRBD1. The CDR3 runs 16 residues. CDR1 and CDR2 (germline): LNHNV, YYDKDF (reference sequence). Trimming cost V 2 bases and J 4 bases; bases outside gene matches: 7.

The chain is built from TRBV23-1 and TRBJ1-1; 7 nucleotides align to TRBD1. TRBV23-1 is noted as an ORF with a role that remains uncertain. V lost 8 bases to trimming and J lost 1 base; unmatched junction nucleotides: 16. This CDR3 contains 17 residues. CDR3 nucleotides: TGCGCCAGCCCTAATTCCAGGCAGGGACAGAAGAACACTGAAGCTTTCTTT. Residues: CASPNSRQGQKNTEAFF.

This clone appeared once. This sequence joins TRBV28 and TRBJ2-1, with D hard to call. This CDR3 has 14 residues. Trimming shortened V by 8 bases and J by 3 bases, and 14 bases separated the two germline ends. CDR1 and CDR2 (germline): MDHEN, SYDVKM. The CDR3 DNA reads TGTGCCAGCCGACGAGGTACCCTCTACAATGAGCAGTTCTTC. Protein: CASRRGTLYNEQFF.

The chain couples TRBV19 to TRBJ1-2; D is undetermined. CDR1 and CDR2 from the germline V gene are LNHDA and SQIVND (reference sequence). Between the trimmed V and J ends, which lost 1 base and 4 bases, there was a span of 7 bases. This CDR3 region has 13 residues. This chain's CDR3 is CASSIAGIYGYTF. DNA for the CDR3: TGTGCCAGTAGTATAGCGGGTATCTATGGCTACACCTTC.

This clone was seen a single time. This rearrangement joins TRBV19 to TRBJ2-3; tentatively, D is TRBD1 (5 bases). CDR1 is LNHDA and CDR2 is SQIVND in the germline V gene (reference sequence). The CDR3 is 15 amino acids. The V and J ends lost 5 bases and 0 bases respectively, with 12 bases between them. The CDR3 region is CASSWQGGSTDTQYF. As DNA, the CDR3 is TGTGCCAGTAGTTGGCAGGGTGGGAGCACAGATACGCAGTATTTT.

The chain employs TRBV9 and TRBJ2-3; TRBD1 matches at 9 bases. V gave up 4 bases and J gave up 1 base; unmatched junction bases: 10. This CDR3 has 17 amino acids. Germline V gene sequence: CDR1 SGDLS, CDR2 YYNGEE. CDR3 residues: CASSFRTGVLRTDTQYF. CDR3 coding DNA: TGTGCCAGCAGCTTTCGGACAGGGGTACTACGCACAGATACGCAGTATTTT.

This rearrangement joins TRBV29-1 to TRBJ2-7; 8 bases are shared with TRBD1. V lost 3 bases, J lost 6 bases, and 4 bases stayed unmatched. The CDR3 is 12 amino acids. Germline CDR1 and CDR2: SQVTM and ANQGSEA. CDR3 coding DNA: TGCAGCGTTGAGACAGGGGTCCCCGAGCAGTACTTC. Its protein product is CSVETGVPEQYF.

The chain couples TRBV5-1 to TRBJ2-3; D remains unclear. The CDR3 length is 14 residues. Germline V lookup: CDR1 SGHRS, CDR2 YFSETQ. Trimming left V 2 bases short and J 2 bases short, with 9 bases between. The DNA for the CDR3 is TGCGCCAGCAGCTTCGTGTCTTCCACAGATACGCAGTATTTT. Translating gives CASSFVSSTDTQYF.

The gene calls are TRBV10-2 and TRBJ1-5, with 7 bases matching TRBD1. J gave up 4 bases and V 6 bases, and 9 bases lay outside the gene matches. CDR3 length: 15 residues. Per germline, CDR1 WSHSY and CDR2 SAAADI. The CDR3 loop reads CASSDRAGGNQPQHF. Written as DNA, the CDR3 is TGCGCCAGCAGCGACAGGGCCGGCGGAAATCAGCCCCAGCATTTT.

This chain connects TRBV7-6 to TRBJ1-5; 10 bases map to TRBD1. Losses at the gene ends were 11 bases for V and 6 bases for J; bases not matched to a gene: 10. The CDR3 contains 14 residues. CDR1 is SGHVS and CDR2 is FNYEAQ in the germline V gene. The DNA for the CDR3 is TGTGCCCCTAAGACAGGGGGCGAAGGTCAGCCCCAGCATTTT. It yields the protein CAPKTGGEGQPQHF.

The J gene is TRBJ2-3, the V gene TRBV2, with TRBD2 as a possible D gene (6 bases). Looked up from germline, CDR1 is SNHLY and CDR2 is FYNNEI. V lost 5 bases to trimming and J lost 5 bases, with 20 bases between them. The CDR3 sequence is 16 residues long. CDR3 amino acids: CASSHPGAGWRDTQYF. CDR3 bases: TGTGCCAGCAGTCACCCGGGAGCAGGGTGGCGAGATACGCAGTATTTT. The full variable domain, its missing parts supplied by reference TRBV2 and TRBJ2-3, is EPEVTQTPSHQVTQMGQEVILRCVPISNHLYFYWYRQILGQKVEFLVSFYNNEISEKSEIFDDQFSVERPDGSNFTLKIRSTKLEDSAMYFCASSHPGAGWRDTQYFGPGTRLTVL.

The chain joins TRBV5-4 to TRBJ2-7; unclear D gene. V was trimmed by 1 base and J by 4 bases, leaving 3 bases between them. The CDR3 is made up of 11 amino acids. Germline-derived CDR1 and CDR2 are SGHNT and YYREEE (reference sequence). The CDR3 is CASSLHYEQYF. DNA for the CDR3: TGTGCCAGCAGCTTGCATTACGAGCAGTACTTC.

The genes are TRBV28 and TRBJ1-6; tentatively, D is TRBD1 (5 bases). Deletions cut 7 bases from V and 13 bases from J, with 14 bases between. Germline V lookup: CDR1 MDHEN, CDR2 SYDVKM. The CDR3 is 12 amino acids. CDR3 loop: CASMGGIAPLHF. In DNA, the CDR3 is TGTGCCAGCATGGGGGGGATTGCGCCCCTCCACTTT.

The chain uses TRBV28 and TRBJ2-6, with D possibly being TRBD1 (5 bases). Germline V gene sequence: CDR1 MDHEN, CDR2 SYDVKM. The CDR3 extends over 15 amino acids. The V and J ends lost 2 bases and 0 bases respectively, with 5 bases between them. The CDR3 DNA reads TGTGCCAGCAGTTTACAGGGCTCTGGGGCCAACGTCCTGACTTTC. Encoded protein: CASSLQGSGANVLTF.

The genes are TRBV18 and TRBJ2-7; 8 bases are a match to TRBD2. J gave up 2 bases and V 0 bases, and 3 bases lay outside the gene matches. The CDR3 loop spans 15 amino acids. Germline assignment: CDR1 KGHSH and CDR2 LQKENI. CDR3 nucleotide sequence: TGTGCCAGCTCACCACCGGGACTAGGCGCCTACGAGCAGTACTTC. Protein product: CASSPPGLGAYEQYF. The full variable domain, in which reference TRBV18 and TRBJ2-7 provide the parts outside the CDR3, is NAGVMQNPRHLVRRRGQEARLRCSPMKGHSHVYWYRQLPEEGLKFMVYLQKENIIDESGMPKERFSAEFPKEGPSILRIQQVVRGDSAAYFCASSPPGLGAYEQYFGPGTRLTVT.

This chain joins TRBV11-2 and TRBJ1-2; D is perhaps TRBD1 (6 bases). Trimming stripped 0 bases from V and 5 bases from J, with 10 bases between. The CDR3 is made up of 14 amino acids. CDR1 and CDR2 from the germline V gene are SGHAT and FQNNGV. CDR3 region: CASSLDQGLYGYTF. CDR3 bases: TGTGCCAGCAGCTTAGATCAGGGGCTTTATGGCTACACCTTC.

J is TRBJ1-1 and V is TRBV11-3; TRBD1 might be the D (6 bases). Germline V gene sequence: CDR1 SGHNT, CDR2 YENEEA. The CDR3 contains 13 residues. Trimming removed 5 bases at V and 4 bases at J, with 11 bases between. Here the CDR3 reads CASSARGSTEAFF. The CDR3 DNA reads TGTGCCAGCAGCGCCAGGGGAAGCACTGAAGCTTTCTTT.

The chain employs TRBV6-4 and TRBJ2-3; weak D call: TRBD2 (5 bases). V was shortened by 4 bases and J by 2 bases, with 10 bases between the two germline ends. Germline V CDR1 and CDR2: MRHNA, SNTAGT. The CDR3 is made up of 14 amino acids. DNA of the CDR3: TGTGCCAGCAGTGCCACCGGGGACACAGATACGCAGTATTTT. It translates to CASSATGDTDTQYF.

The CDR3 protein is CASSIVSSCGTTYEQYF. For the CDR3, the DNA is TGTGCCAGTAGTATAGTGTCCAGTTGCGGGACGACCTACGAGCAGTACTTC. The V call is TRBV19, the J call TRBJ2-7; D perhaps matches TRBD2 (6 bases). This CDR3 has 17 amino acids. CDR1 is LNHDA and CDR2 is SQIVND in the germline V gene (reference sequence). V gave up 1 base and J gave up 2 bases, with 18 bases separating them.

In its sample, this clone was seen a few times. The J gene is TRBJ2-3, the V gene TRBV6-4, with 10 bases matching TRBD2. Trimming removed 5 bases from V and 0 bases from J; junction bases left unmatched: 2. The CDR3 runs to 15 residues. Germline V gene sequence: CDR1 MRHNA, CDR2 SNTAGT. Here the CDR3 DNA reads TGTGCCAGCAGTCAGACTAGCGGGAGCACAGATACGCAGTATTTT. Its translation: CASSQTSGSTDTQYF.

To note about this clone: Other DNA sequences in the same sample also yield this CDR3. The CDR3 nucleotides are TGTGCCAGCAGCGTAGCCCTAGCGGGGACAGATACGCAGTATTTT. This sequence encodes CASSVALAGTDTQYF. The V and J genes are TRBV9 and TRBJ2-3; 9 bases line up with TRBD2. CDR3 length: 15 amino acids. The V and J ends lost 0 bases and 3 bases, in that order; junction bases with no gene match: 2. The germline V gene has CDR1 SGDLS and CDR2 YYNGEE. Looking up the rest from reference TRBV9 and TRBJ2-3 gives the full variable domain: DSGVTQTPKHLITATGQRVTLRCSPRSGDLSVYWYQQSLDQGLQFLIQYYNGEERAKGNILERFSAQQFPDLHSELNLSSLELGDSALYFCASSVALAGTDTQYFGPGTRLTVL.

J is TRBJ1-4 and V is TRBV25-1; maybe TRBD1 (6 bases). Germline CDR1 MGHDK, CDR2 SYGVNS. Trimming left V 1 base short and J 8 bases short, with 11 bases between. The CDR3 loop spans 14 amino acids. Here the CDR3 DNA reads TGTGCCAGCAGTGAATTGGGCCAGGGGGAAAAACTGTTTTTT. Residues: CASSELGQGEKLFF.

The rearrangement uses TRBV29-1 and TRBJ1-5; D gene unclear. Germline-derived CDR1 and CDR2 are SQVTM and ANQGSEA. The V end was cut by 7 bases, the J end by 0 bases, with 7 bases between. CDR3 length: 12 amino acids. CDR3 protein: CSALYSNQPQHF. CDR3 DNA: TGCAGCGCCCTCTATAGCAATCAGCCCCAGCATTTT.

The chain uses TRBV18 and TRBJ1-3, with a weak D call TRBD1 (5 bases). The CDR3 extends over 16 amino acids. CDR1 and CDR2 from the germline V gene are KGHSH and LQKENI. V was clipped by 0 bases and J by 0 bases, with 9 bases between them. DNA of the CDR3: TGTGCCAGCTCACCACCGGCAGGGCCCTCTGGAAACACCATATATTTT. Protein: CASSPPAGPSGNTIYF.

The V call is TRBV7-8, the J call TRBJ2-7; D may be TRBD2 (6 bases). Per the germline V gene, CDR1 is SGHVS and CDR2 is FQNEAQ. The V end lost 4 bases, the J end lost 6 bases, and 13 bases lay between the germline ends. The CDR3 is 13 residues long. CDR3 coding DNA: TGTGCCAGCAGCTACCTCGGGAGCGGCGAGCAGTACTTC. Translating it yields CASSYLGSGEQYF.

This clone was seen a single time. This chain's CDR3 is CASSASGNSAYEQYF. The DNA of the CDR3 is TGCGCCAGCAGCGCGAGCGGGAACTCTGCATACGAGCAGTACTTC. This chain joins TRBV5-1 and TRBJ2-5; TRBD2 agrees at 7 bases. The end of the DNA is better explained by TRBJ2-7, so the J call may be wrong. The CDR3 loop spans 15 amino acids. The V gene's germline CDR1 is SGHRS and CDR2 YFSETQ.